The sequence of this TCR beta chain was determined in a study of cytomegalovirus exposure and HLA in healthy donors (dated by TCRdb to 2016 to 2017). Study-wide context: According to an earlier analysis of several hundred of the donors, about 170 million T cells yielded over 100 million unique TCR beta sequences and roughly 280 Gb of sequence data. An early release that covered fewer than 800 HLA-typed donors contained approximately 290 gigabases of sequencing data and about 93 million unique TCR sequences. The genetic ancestry cluster associated with self-reported Caucasian donors included around four fifths of the roughly 410 genotyped donors. The study aimed to test whether cataloging public T cell receptors could reveal signatures of past pathogen exposure. Using immunosequencing, the study profiled T cell repertoires from some 670 subjects and related those repertoires to cytomegalovirus serostatus. Along with the roughly 710-subject first cohort, a separate validation cohort of around 110 different subjects was used. To predict cytomegalovirus infection status, the study combined high-throughput TCR immunosequencing, statistical association of individual TCRs with disease status, and machine learning. To study patterns of TCR occurrence, a later analysis re-analyzed previously published TCR beta repertoires from just over 650 donors and added high-resolution HLA genotyping. Rather than drawing on any new phenotypic data, the later analysis identified candidate immune exposures from TCR beta sequences and the way those sequences occurred across donors. In an earlier analysis of a few hundred of the donors, high-throughput TCR beta sequencing was used to judge whether each TCR beta V gene segment behaved as functional or pseudogenic. Donor age, sex, ethnicity and CMV serostatus were collected together with the repertoire data. A later genetic analysis took genome-wide SNP genotypes for about 60% of the roughly 670 donors and used that subset as a discovery cohort. Every repertoire in the discovery cohort had been generated on one and the same sequencing platform. Class I and class II HLA loci were covered by the typing at four-digit resolution. Typing coverage differed by locus: A, B, C, DRB1 and DQB1 were typed in roughly 620-630 donors, DQA1 in 500 to 550, DPA1 in approximately 600, and DPB1 in around 440. Several DR-DQ haplotypes were handled as single units for association and clustering because linkage in the cohort was strong. Among roughly 400 genotyped donors of the cohort, an average of approximately 250,000 unique TCR beta nucleotide sequences were sequenced per donor, roughly a sixth of them non-productive. Study-wide findings and limitations: According to a later genetic analysis, donors in an Asian-associated ancestry cluster had fewer N-insertions in productive TCRs than the approximately 700-donor mean. A further reported finding was that TCR beta sequences accurately predicted the HLA-A and HLA-B alleles for most subjects in the first cohort. According to a later analysis, TCR association rates differed among HLA loci, with DRB1 alleles showing the most associated TCRs and HLA-C alleles showing the fewest. According to a later analysis, most CMV-associated TCR beta chains appeared to be HLA-restricted, and the HLA associations seemed to be driven largely by CMV exposure. It was suggested by the authors that the approach could potentially be generalized to other disease states and immunological phenotypes. Because HLA typing was missing for some donors at each locus, association tests included only the typed subset. Strong co-occurrence of HLA alleles, especially DR and DQ, made assigning TCR associations to individual alleles difficult. In a later analysis, several top co-occurrence clusters were reported to appear linked to parvovirus B19, influenza, CMV and Epstein-Barr virus. Sequencing depth was assumed to be roughly uniform across donors in the presence/absence analyses, though that assumption may not hold. In a later genetic analysis, a missense DCLRE1C variant was associated with V-gene and J-gene trimming of TCR beta chains, and the association was replicated in an independent cohort. The cohort was sequenced for TCR beta chains only, and without alpha or paired-chain data the features that could be detected were limited. In vitro tests confirmed that a few of the cytomegalovirus-associated TCR beta chains recognize cytomegalovirus antigens. The sequencing pipeline was judged likely to have produced a cluster of highly shared sequence variants as a technical artifact. In an earlier analysis of 587 of the donors, most TCR beta V segments appeared in productive rearrangements about 87% or about 30% of the time, broadly matching IMGT annotations. Across donors, most TCR sequences were observed very rarely, whereas some public TCRs were present in many individuals. A later analysis found that HLA-associated TCR beta chains were more clonally expanded and had lower generation probabilities than equally common non-associated chains. In the study, 150 to 200 TCR beta chains were listed as associated with cytomegalovirus. Seventeen rarely observed V segments, including chromosome 9 orphons, were excluded from the earlier analysis of a few hundred of the donors because counts were too low. In a later analysis, about 16,000 TCR beta sequences were associated with specific HLA alleles at a false discovery rate of 0.05. The classifier was reported to diagnose cytomegalovirus status with high specificity and sensitivity in both the original and validation cohorts. For the cohort, immune exposure information was limited to CMV serostatus. Correlated functional status among segregating V segments might reflect linkage disequilibrium, but an unknown experimental factor could not be ruled out. Some IMGT-functional V segments, including TRBV6-2 and TRBV6-3, could not be told apart with the 87-base-pair reads, so those segments were excluded.

On this clone: Its antigen specificity is not known. It has no much larger one-base neighbor in the sample; base qualities were not kept.

The cohort consisted of hundreds of healthy bone marrow donors. At the time of sampling, all cohort members were nominally healthy, though unrecorded immune exposures were likely present. The donor tested CMV seronegative and was one of the 352 seronegative cohort members. Each donor provided a peripheral blood sample, and peripheral blood mononuclear cells were used for TCR beta sequencing. The Qiagen DNeasy Blood Extraction Kit was used to extract genomic DNA from the blood cell samples. Library method: the immunoSEQ multiplex PCR assay. For the multiplex PCR, a mixture combining 60 forward primers for TCR Vbeta segments and 13 reverse primers for TCR Jbeta segments was used. Amplification of the CDR3 region of rearranged TCR beta genes was performed with a multiplex PCR assay on genomic DNA. The Illumina HiSeq System was used to sequence the amplified TCR beta libraries as 87-base-pair reads. From the authors' description of their analysis: In a later analysis, 70 million to 95 million unique TCR beta chains were counted across the approximately 670 repertoires, and around 10 million of these chains were shared by at least two donors. A nearest-neighbor algorithm error-corrected the raw reads and collapsed the reads into unique sequences, merging closely related sequences to remove PCR and sequencing errors. V, D and J gene segments were assigned by aligning CDR3 sequences to IMGT reference sequences. For a sequence to be retained, a match of at least six nucleotides was required to both a V gene segment and a J gene segment. A rearrangement was called productive if the CDR3 had no stop codons and remained in frame with V and J, and every other rearrangement was called non-productive. Following IMGT convention, CDR3 was defined as the stretch from the second conserved V-encoded cysteine to the conserved J-encoded phenylalanine. Sequences without an unambiguous match to a single V gene segment were excluded from the earlier analysis of about 640 of the donors. An earlier analysis of several hundred of the donors called V segments functional above 56.7% productive rearrangements and segregating when the between-donor standard deviation exceeded 5%. To diagnose cytomegalovirus status from the catalog of TCR beta chain sequences, a statistical classification framework was built. A later analysis assigned V and J genes by comparing TCR nucleotide sequences with IMGT/GENE-DB human TR gene sequences. Using the TCRdist pipeline, a later analysis assigned CDR3 sequences along with most-parsimonious VDJ recombination scenarios. In a later analysis, each TCR beta chain was defined by its CDR3 amino acid sequence together with its V-gene family, and reads without a unique V-gene family were excluded. To address suspected cross-contamination and a sequencing artifact, a later analysis removed approximately 600 highly shared, low-generation-probability nucleotide sequences. A later analysis calculated a clonal expansion index for each public chain from normalized within-repertoire ranks of inferred template counts. Generation probabilities in a later analysis came from a VDJ recombination model fitted to out-of-frame rearrangements, and those results were checked against IGoR. A later analysis scored TCR-TCR, TCR-HLA and TCR-CMV co-occurrence with hypergeometric tests, applying a repertoire-size bias correction to TCR pairs. To estimate false discovery rates, a later analysis permuted the HLA or CMV assignments 20 times. In a later analysis, co-occurring TCRs were grouped with DBSCAN, and TCRdist sequence similarity was added when clustering was performed within HLA-allele-positive subsets. For co-occurrence clustering, repertoires with fewer than 30,000 or more than 120,000 public chains were excluded, along with four to six repertoires with anomalous nucleotide sharing. TCRdb took this table from immuneACCESS and kept in-frame rearrangements with V and J called. Such tables lack part of the clones; where checked against another copy, unresolved V genes explain under half of the gap, and the rest is unexplained. V and J calls and clone size follow that table, whereas D and trimming were derived from the DNA. This sample lists about 150,000 clones; approximately 72% were detected once. The top ten hold under 7.5% of the sample.

The CDR3 measures 14 amino acids from cysteine to phenylalanine. Only CDR3 DNA remains: 42 bases, in frame from the first base. V ends up 5 bases short and J 7 bases short, with an unmatched junction base count of 10. CDR1 and CDR2, looked up from the germline V gene, are MNHEY and SVGAGI. The sequence is built from TRBV6-5 and TRBJ1-2; the central 7 bases match TRBD1. Sequencing input: PBMCs. The receptor was isolated from a woman aged 55-70 years in good health and CMV-seronegative. This receptor has the CDR3 CASSDRDGPSGYTF. The nucleotides read TGTGCCAGCAGTGACAGGGACGGCCCGAGTGGCTACACCTTC.